This TCR beta chain was found in a study of blood T cell repertoires in COVID-19. Study-level information: Samples of COVID-19 (acute and convalescent) were obtained from the United States, Italy and Spain.

Germline CDR1 is SGHTA and CDR2 is FQGTGA. The V end lost 0 bases, the J end lost 5 bases, and 14 bases lay between the germline ends. The CDR3 loop spans 15 amino acids. TCRdb keeps only in-frame clones here, not all; method: immunoSEQ multiplex PCR. Of some 700,000 clones in the sample, 70% to 90% were seen once. The rearrangement links TRBV7-3 to TRBJ2-7, with TRBD2 as a possible D gene (5 bases). The sequenced sample was peripheral blood. The sequence derives from a woman aged 18-30 years with acute or convalescent COVID-19. The chain's CDR3 is CASSLTALARHEQYF. In nucleotides, the CDR3 is TGTGCCAGCAGCTTAACAGCTCTAGCTCGGCACGAGCAGTACTTC.